These 19 T cell receptor beta chains were sequenced from one sample in a study of T cells in Graves' hyperthyroidism and ophthalmopathy. Authors of the study amplified TCR beta CDR3 regions from RNA transcripts. The HTBI primer set served for first-round RT-PCR of the TCR CDR3. MiXCR was run by TCRdb on the multiplex PCR reads, yielding one entry per CDR3 protein. The table includes a few hundred thousand distinct CDR3 sequences, about half detected once. The specimen sequenced was peripheral blood or thyroid tissue (not recorded which). The receptors stem from a woman between 18 and 30 years old with Graves' hyperthyroidism.

This clonotype was counted many times. V gene TRBV25-1 combines with J gene TRBJ2-3; 8 bases match TRBD2. Germline V gene data show CDR1 as MGHDK and CDR2 as SYGVNS. Germline trimming cut 7 bases from V and 5 bases from J; bases unmatched to any gene: 8. The CDR3 contains 14 residues. This CDR3 is CASKGGGREDTQYF. The CDR3 DNA is TGTGCCAGCAAGGGCGGGGGGCGCGAAGATACGCAGTATTTT.

The V and J genes are TRBV10-3 and TRBJ2-7, with 9 bases lining up with TRBD2. The CDR3 covers 14 residues. Germline V gene sequence: CDR1 ENHRY, CDR2 SYGVKD. The V segment lost 7 bases and the J segment 6 bases; nucleotides outside the gene matches: 10. This CDR3 is CAITAAGGPSEQYF. The CDR3 nucleotides are TGTGCCATCACTGCCGCGGGAGGGCCGAGCGAGCAGTACTTC.

This clonotype occurred many times. The CDR3 region is CASMGNYGYTF. In DNA, the CDR3 is TGTGCCAGCATGGGAAACTATGGCTACACCTTC. The chain joins TRBV9 to TRBJ1-2; D unresolved. The germline V and J ends were trimmed by 6 bases and 2 bases, with 5 bases remaining between them. This CDR3 is built from 11 residues. The germline V gene encodes CDR1 SGDLS and CDR2 YYNGEE.

This chain links TRBV19 with TRBJ2-1, with no clear D. Per germline, CDR1 LNHDA and CDR2 SQIVND (reference sequence). Trimming left V 1 base short and J 6 bases short, with 1 base between. The CDR3 is made up of 11 amino acids. CDR3 sequence reads: CASSIGNEQFF. CDR3 coding DNA: TGTGCCAGTAGTATAGGCAATGAGCAGTTCTTC.

This chain connects TRBV6-2 or TRBV6-3 to TRBJ1-1; D is undetermined. CDR1 is MNHEY, CDR2 SVGEGT, per germline. The CDR3 is 15 residues long. V shed 8 bases and J shed 4 bases, with 20 bases lying between them. The CDR3 spells CASSDTGEWGTEAFF. CDR3 coding DNA: TGTGCCAGCTCCGACACCGGGGAGTGGGGCACTGAAGCTTTCTTT.

The chain uses TRBV5-1 and TRBJ1-3; D is unclear. The CDR3 has 14 amino acids. The ends were cut back, 5 bases at V and 3 bases at J, with 12 bases in the middle. Germline CDR1 SGHRS, CDR2 YFSETQ. The CDR3 DNA reads TGCGCCAGCAGTGGGCGCAGGTATGGAAACACCATATATTTT. This gives the protein CASSGRRYGNTIYF.

The chain uses TRBV7-3 and TRBJ1-5; D is perhaps TRBD1 (5 bases). Per the germline V gene, CDR1 is SGHTA and CDR2 is FQGTGA. Trimming cost V 5 bases and J 2 bases, with 13 bases left between them. CDR3 size: 15 residues. The CDR3 protein is CASSPGGEGNQPQHF. The CDR3 DNA reads TGTGCCAGCAGCCCGGGGGGGGAGGGCAATCAGCCCCAGCATTTT.

This clonotype was observed a handful of times. Lacking the conserved final phenylalanine or tryptophan, this CDR3 likely reflects a read error. The chain links TRBV3-1 to TRBJ1-2; D may be TRBD1 (6 bases). V was shortened by 3 bases and J by 2 bases, with 10 bases between the two germline ends. Germline lookup yields CDR1 LGHDT and CDR2 YNNKEL (reference sequence). The CDR3 runs to 14 residues. The CDR3 spells CASSHLTGNYGYTL. Here the CDR3 DNA reads TGTGCCAGCAGCCACCTGACAGGAAACTATGGCTACACCCTC.

The V and J genes are TRBV29-1 and TRBJ1-1; a weak D match, TRBD1 (5 bases). CDR3 length: 13 amino acids. Trimming stripped 3 bases from V and 2 bases from J, with 10 bases between. Germline values: CDR1 SQVTM, CDR2 ANQGSEA. The CDR3 region has the DNA TGCAGCGTTGACGGGGGTCTAAACACTGAAGCTTTCTTT. Translated: CSVDGGLNTEAFF.

This clonotype was detected ten times or more. V gene TRBV29-1 combines with J gene TRBJ2-1; D may correspond to TRBD1 or TRBD2 (5 bases each). V lost 3 bases to trimming and J lost 8 bases, with 17 bases between them. Germline-derived CDR1 and CDR2 are SQVTM and ANQGSEA. The CDR3 extends over 14 amino acids. The chain's CDR3 is CSVDPGLRLDEQFF. CDR3 sequence (DNA): TGCAGCGTTGATCCGGGGCTACGGTTGGATGAGCAGTTCTTC.

At least ten counts were recorded for this clonotype. V is TRBV29-1 and J is TRBJ2-7; 7 nucleotides line up with TRBD1. The CDR3 loop spans 13 amino acids. Germline V gene lookup returns CDR1 SQVTM and CDR2 ANQGSEA. V trimming: 3 bases; J trimming: 1 base; junction bases outside the gene matches: 3. The CDR3 region is CSVDTGVSYEQYF. DNA of the CDR3: TGCAGCGTTGATACAGGGGTATCCTACGAGCAGTACTTC.

This clonotype occurred a few times. The CDR3 nucleotides read TGTGCCAGCAGCTTTCAGGCGAGCTCCTACAATGAGCAGTTCTTC. Protein product: CASSFQASSYNEQFF. This rearrangement joins TRBV7-9 to TRBJ2-1, with D uncertain. Germline CDR1 reads SEHNR; CDR2 reads FQNEAQ (reference sequence). CDR3 length equals 15 residues. V lost 3 bases and J 0 bases, leaving 9 bases between the germline ends.

The rearrangement joins TRBV29-1 to TRBJ2-3; 10 positions match TRBD2. CDR3 length equals 14 residues. CDR1 SQVTM and CDR2 ANQGSEA come from the germline V gene. V shed 4 bases and J 1 base; nucleotides not matched to a gene: 2. The CDR3 region has the DNA TGCAGCGTTGGTACTAGCGGGGGCACAGATACGCAGTATTTT. Translated: CSVGTSGGTDTQYF.

As to this clonotype: A junction boundary mismatches the germline segment, possibly from a read error. The rearrangement uses TRBV5-5 and TRBJ1-2, with 8 bases aligning to TRBD1. CDR3 length equals 14 residues. Germline V gene lookup returns CDR1 SGHKS and CDR2 YYEKEE (reference sequence). CDR3 sequence (DNA): TGTGCCTGCAGCTTGTTTGGACAGGGCTATGGCTACACCTTC. Translation: CACSLFGQGYGYTF.

In this sample, this clonotype turned up a few times. The chain links TRBV11-1 to TRBJ2-7; tentatively, D is TRBD1 or TRBD2 (5 bases each). The J call may be mistaken, given a closer DNA end match to TRBJ2-1. From germline, CDR1 is SGHAT and CDR2 FQDESV (reference sequence). The CDR3 is 14 amino acids. CDR3 in DNA: TGTGCCAGCGGGGACCTAAGGTTTGGTGGTGAGCAGTTCTTC. It encodes CASGDLRFGGEQFF.

On this clonotype: Germline and junction disagree at one end, which may indicate a read error. This chain connects TRBV24-1 to TRBJ2-5, with 7 bases fitting TRBD1. This CDR3 is 11 amino acids long. Germline V CDR1 and CDR2: KGHDR, SFDVKD. The CDR3 bases are TGTGCCACCAGTGATTCCGGGACAGAGGACTTC. Amino acid sequence: CATSDSGTEDF.

In this sample, this clonotype turned up many times. The chain couples TRBV20-1 to TRBJ2-7, with 10 nucleotides matching TRBD2. This CDR3 has 14 amino acids. The V gene end was trimmed by 5 bases and the J gene end by 4 bases; junction bases not matched to a gene: 8. Per the germline V gene, CDR1 is DFQATT and CDR2 is SNEGSKA (reference sequence). In DNA form, the CDR3 reads TGCAGTGCTCAAAGTAGCGGGAGGATATACGAGCAGTACTTC. Protein sequence: CSAQSSGRIYEQYF.

A note on this clonotype: This may arise from a read error, as a much more abundant clone is one base away. The genes are TRBV30 and TRBJ1-2; D is perhaps TRBD1 (5 bases). This CDR3 is 13 amino acids long. In germline, CDR1 is GTSNPN, CDR2 SVGIG (reference sequence). This CDR3 reads CAWSLGTVYSYTF. The CDR3 nucleotides are TGTGCCTGGAGCCTCGGGACGGTCTATAGCTACACCTTC.

This clonotype was seen a few times. One end of the junction does not line up with germline, which may come from a read error. The J gene is TRBJ2-7, the V gene TRBV27; 9 positions match TRBD1. CDR1 and CDR2 (germline): MNHEY, SMNVEV (reference sequence). This CDR3 region has 15 residues. CDR3 loop: CASSSHRGRSHEQYF. CDR3 coding DNA: TGTGCCAGCAGTTCTCACAGGGGGCGCTCCCACGAGCAGTACTTC.